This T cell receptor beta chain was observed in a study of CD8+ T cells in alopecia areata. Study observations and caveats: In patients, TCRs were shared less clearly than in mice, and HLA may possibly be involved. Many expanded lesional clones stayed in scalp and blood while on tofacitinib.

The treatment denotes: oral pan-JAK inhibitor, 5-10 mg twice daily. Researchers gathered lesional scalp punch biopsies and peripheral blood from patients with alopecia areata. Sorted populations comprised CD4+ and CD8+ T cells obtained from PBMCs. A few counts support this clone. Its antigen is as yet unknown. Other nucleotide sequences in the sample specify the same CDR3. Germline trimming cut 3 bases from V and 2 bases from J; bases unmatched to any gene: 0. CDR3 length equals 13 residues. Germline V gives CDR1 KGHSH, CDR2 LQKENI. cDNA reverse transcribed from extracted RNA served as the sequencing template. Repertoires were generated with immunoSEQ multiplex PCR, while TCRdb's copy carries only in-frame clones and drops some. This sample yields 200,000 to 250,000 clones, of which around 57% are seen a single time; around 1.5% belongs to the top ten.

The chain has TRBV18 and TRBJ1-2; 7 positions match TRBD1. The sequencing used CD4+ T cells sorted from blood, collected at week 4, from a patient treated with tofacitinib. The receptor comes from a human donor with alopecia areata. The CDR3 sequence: CASSPGQNYGYTF. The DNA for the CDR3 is TGTGCCAGCTCACCGGGACAGAACTATGGCTACACCTTC.